This T cell receptor beta chain is drawn from a study of identical twins. Regarding the study as a whole: It was cross-sectional statistical analysis, not following the same donors, that the conclusions relied on.

Worth noting for this clonotype: Antigen unknown.

In TCRdb, the 5' RACE reads were re-called with MiXCR into one record per CDR3 protein. The sample lists about 520,000 distinct CDR3 sequences, 22% seen once, with 0.75% to 0.95% in the top ten. The CDR3 runs to 13 residues. The V end was cut by 0 bases, the J end by 3 bases, with 7 bases between. Germline assignment: CDR1 SGHRS and CDR2 YFSETQ. The same specimen was also included in a second study, on T cells expressing NK-cell markers.

The sample was CD4+ T cells sorted from blood. V and J are TRBV5-1 and TRBJ2-7; the D is unclear. This receptor was identified in a woman in her late teens or twenties in good health. As DNA, the CDR3 is TGCGCCAGCAGCTTGGGTGGAGTCTACGAGCAGTACTTC. This translates into CASSLGGVYEQYF.